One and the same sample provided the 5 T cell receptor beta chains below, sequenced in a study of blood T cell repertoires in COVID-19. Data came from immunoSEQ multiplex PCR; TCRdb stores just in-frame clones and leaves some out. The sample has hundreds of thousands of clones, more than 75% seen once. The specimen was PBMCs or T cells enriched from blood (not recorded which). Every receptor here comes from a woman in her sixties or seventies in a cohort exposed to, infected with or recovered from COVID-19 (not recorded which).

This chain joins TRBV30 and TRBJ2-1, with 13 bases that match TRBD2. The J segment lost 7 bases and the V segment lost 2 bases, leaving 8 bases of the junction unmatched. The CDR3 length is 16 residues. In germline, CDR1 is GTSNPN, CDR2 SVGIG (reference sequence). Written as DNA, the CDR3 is TGTGCCTGGAGTCGAGGCGAGACTAGCGGGAGGAATGAGCAGTTCTTC. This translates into CAWSRGETSGRNEQFF.

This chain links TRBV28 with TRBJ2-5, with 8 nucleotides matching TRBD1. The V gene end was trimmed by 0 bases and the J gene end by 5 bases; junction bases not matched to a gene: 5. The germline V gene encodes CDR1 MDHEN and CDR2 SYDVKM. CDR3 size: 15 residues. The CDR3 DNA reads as TGTGCCAGCAGTTTATGGGCAGGGGGCAGGGAGACCCAGTACTTC. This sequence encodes CASSLWAGGRETQYF.

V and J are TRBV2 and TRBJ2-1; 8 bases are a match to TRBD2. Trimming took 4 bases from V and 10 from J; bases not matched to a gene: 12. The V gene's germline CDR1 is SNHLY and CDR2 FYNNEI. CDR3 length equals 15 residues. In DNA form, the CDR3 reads TGTGCCAGCAGTGCCACAGCGGGAGCAATATGGGAGCAGTTCTTC. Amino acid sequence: CASSATAGAIWEQFF.

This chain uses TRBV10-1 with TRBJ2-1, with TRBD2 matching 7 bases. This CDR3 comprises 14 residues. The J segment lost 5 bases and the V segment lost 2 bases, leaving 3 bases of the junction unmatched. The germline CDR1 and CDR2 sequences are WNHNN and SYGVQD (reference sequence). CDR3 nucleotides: TGCGCCAGCAGTGAGAGTGCGGGGGACAATGAGCAGTTCTTC. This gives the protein CASSESAGDNEQFF.

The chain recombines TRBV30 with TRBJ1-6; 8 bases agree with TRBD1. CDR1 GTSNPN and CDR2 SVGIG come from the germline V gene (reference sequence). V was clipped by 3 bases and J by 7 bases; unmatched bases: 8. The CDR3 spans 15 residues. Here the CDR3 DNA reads TGTGCCTGGAGCGCGGGGGGGACAGGAAATTCACCCCTCCACTTT. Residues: CAWSAGGTGNSPLHF.